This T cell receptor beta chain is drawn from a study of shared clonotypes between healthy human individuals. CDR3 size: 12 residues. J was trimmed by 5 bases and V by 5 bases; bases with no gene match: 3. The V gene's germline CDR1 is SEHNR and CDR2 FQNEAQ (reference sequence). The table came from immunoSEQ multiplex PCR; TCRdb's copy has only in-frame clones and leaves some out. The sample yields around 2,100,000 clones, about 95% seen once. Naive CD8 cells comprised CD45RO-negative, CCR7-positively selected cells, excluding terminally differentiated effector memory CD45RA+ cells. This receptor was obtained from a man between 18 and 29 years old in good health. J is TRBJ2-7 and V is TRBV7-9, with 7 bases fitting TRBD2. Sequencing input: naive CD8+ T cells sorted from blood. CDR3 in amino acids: CASSRTRDEQYF. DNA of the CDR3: TGTGCCAGCAGCCGGACTAGGGACGAGCAGTACTTC.